These 11 T cell receptor beta chains share one sample of origin, sequenced in a study of identical twins. MiXCR, run by TCRdb on the 5' RACE reads, gives a single entry per CDR3 protein. Of about 210,000 distinct CDR3 sequences listed, around 10% are singletons. The sequencing input was memory (CD45RO+) T cells sorted from blood. These receptors all stem from a woman under 30 in good health.

The chain has TRBV3-1 and TRBJ1-1; D might be TRBD1 (6 bases). Trimming removed 8 bases from V and 1 base from J, with 14 bases in between. The CDR3 sequence is 14 residues long. From germline, CDR1 is LGHDT and CDR2 YNNKEL (reference sequence). The CDR3 sequence is CASATGTRNTEAFF. CDR3 in DNA: TGTGCCAGCGCCACAGGGACGAGGAACACTGAAGCTTTCTTT.

The rearrangement uses TRBV5-6 and TRBJ1-5, with a weak D call TRBD1 (5 bases). This CDR3 spans 14 amino acids. The germline V gene encodes CDR1 SGHDT and CDR2 YYEEEE. The ends were cut back, 4 bases at V and 5 bases at J, with 13 bases in the middle. This CDR3 is CASSTDGGDQPQHF. In DNA form, the CDR3 reads TGTGCCAGCAGCACAGATGGGGGAGATCAGCCCCAGCATTTT.

This clonotype was counted at least ten times. The V gene is TRBV12-3 or TRBV12-4, the J gene TRBJ2-2; possible D gene TRBD2, 7 bases. The CDR3 totals 15 residues. V was cut by 3 bases and J by 1 base, with 9 bases left in between. The CDR3 DNA is TGTGCCAGCAGTTTGGGGGGGCTGAACACCGGGGAGCTGTTTTTT. Translation gives CASSLGGLNTGELFF.

This clonotype has more than one count but fewer than ten. Since a much larger clone is just one base distant, this may be a read error. V and J are TRBV14 and TRBJ2-5, with TRBD2 as a possible D gene (7 bases). In germline, CDR1 is SGHDN, CDR2 FVKESK. The CDR3 is made up of 13 amino acids. The CDR3 is CASSPGGQETQHF. In nucleotides, the CDR3 is TGTGCCAGCAGCCCCGGGGGGCAAGAGACCCAGCACTTC.

A few counts support this clonotype. The gene calls are TRBV7-9 and TRBJ2-3; D is unclear. From germline, CDR1 is SEHNR and CDR2 FQNEAQ (reference sequence). This CDR3 region has 16 residues. The germline V and J ends were trimmed by 1 base and 0 bases, with 11 bases remaining between them. This chain's CDR3 is CASSLEWSVSTDTQYF. The CDR3 DNA is TGTGCCAGCAGCTTAGAGTGGAGCGTAAGCACAGATACGCAGTATTTT.

The rearrangement uses TRBV30 and TRBJ2-7; the match to TRBD2 covers 8 bases. This CDR3 spans 12 amino acids. V trimming: 3 bases; J trimming: 4 bases; junction bases outside the gene matches: 2. Germline V CDR1 and CDR2: GTSNPN, SVGIG (reference sequence). CDR3 amino acids: CAWSGGGYEQYF. The CDR3 bases are TGTGCCTGGAGCGGGGGGGGGTACGAGCAGTACTTC. The full variable domain, in which reference TRBV30 and TRBJ2-7 provide the parts outside the CDR3, is SQTIHQWPATLVQPVGSPLSLECTVEGTSNPNLYWYRQAAGRGLQLLFYSVGIGQISSEVPQNLSASRPQDRQFILSSKKLLLSDSGFYLCAWSGGGYEQYFGPGTRLTVT.

The V and J genes are TRBV7-2 and TRBJ2-2; D possibly corresponds to TRBD1 (5 bases). The CDR3 is made up of 16 amino acids. V gave up 4 bases and J gave up 1 base, with 13 bases separating them. Germline V gene lookup returns CDR1 SGHTA and CDR2 FQGNSA. The CDR3 region is CASSSNSRENTGELFF. Written as DNA, the CDR3 is TGTGCCAGCAGCTCGAATTCCAGGGAGAACACCGGGGAGCTGTTTTTT.

At least ten counts were recorded for this clonotype. The genes are TRBV12-3 or TRBV12-4 and TRBJ2-7, with 7 positions matching TRBD1. The CDR3 covers 14 residues. Germline trimming cut 3 bases from V and 6 bases from J; bases unmatched to any gene: 8. CDR3 sequence (DNA): TGTGCCAGCAGTTTCCGGGACAGTGGGGTCGAGCAGTACTTC. Translation: CASSFRDSGVEQYF.

This clonotype was picked up a small number of times. The chain recombines TRBV6-6 with TRBJ2-7, with 8 bases identical to TRBD2. CDR1 is MNHNY and CDR2 is SVGAGI in the germline V gene (reference sequence). This CDR3 has 13 amino acids. V lost 6 bases and J lost 3; bases outside the gene matches: 4. This CDR3 reads CASRLSGSYEQYF. CDR3 bases: TGTGCCAGCAGACTCAGCGGGAGCTACGAGCAGTACTTC.

J is TRBJ1-6 and V is TRBV10-3; D unresolved. CDR3 length: 14 residues. Trimming pared 8 bases from V and 0 bases from J, leaving 8 bases between. The germline V gene has CDR1 ENHRY and CDR2 SYGVKD. CDR3: CAIPGSSYNSPLHF. CDR3 nucleotide sequence: TGTGCCATCCCGGGGAGCTCCTATAATTCACCCCTCCACTTT.

The V and J genes are TRBV20-1 and TRBJ2-4, with D possibly matching TRBD2 (5 bases). The germline gives CDR1 DFQATT, CDR2 SNEGSKA (reference sequence). Between the trimmed V and J ends, which lost 3 bases and 12 bases, there was a span of 9 bases. The CDR3 totals 10 residues. The CDR3: CSASEGPQYF. The CDR3 bases are TGCAGTGCTAGTGAGGGCCCTCAGTACTTC.